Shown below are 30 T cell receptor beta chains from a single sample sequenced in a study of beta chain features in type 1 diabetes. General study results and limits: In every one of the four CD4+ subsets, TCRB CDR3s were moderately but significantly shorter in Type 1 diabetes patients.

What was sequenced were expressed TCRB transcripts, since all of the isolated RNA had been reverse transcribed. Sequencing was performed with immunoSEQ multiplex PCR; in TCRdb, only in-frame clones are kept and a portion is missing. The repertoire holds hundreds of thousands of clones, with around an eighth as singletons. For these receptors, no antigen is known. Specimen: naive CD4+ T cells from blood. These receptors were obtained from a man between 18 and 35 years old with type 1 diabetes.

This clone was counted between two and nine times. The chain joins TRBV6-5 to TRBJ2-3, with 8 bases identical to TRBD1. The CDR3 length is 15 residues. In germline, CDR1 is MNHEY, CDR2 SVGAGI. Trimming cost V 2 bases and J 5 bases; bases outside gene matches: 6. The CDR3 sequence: CASSYHDRGGDTQYF. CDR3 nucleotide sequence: TGTGCCAGCAGTTACCATGACAGGGGAGGAGATACGCAGTATTTT.

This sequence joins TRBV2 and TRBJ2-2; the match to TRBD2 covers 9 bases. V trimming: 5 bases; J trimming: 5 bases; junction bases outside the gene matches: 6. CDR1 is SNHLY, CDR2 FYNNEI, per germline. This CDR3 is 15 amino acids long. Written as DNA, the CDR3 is TGTGCCAGCAGTTCGTGGACTAGCGCTACCGGGGAGCTGTTTTTT. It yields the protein CASSSWTSATGELFF.

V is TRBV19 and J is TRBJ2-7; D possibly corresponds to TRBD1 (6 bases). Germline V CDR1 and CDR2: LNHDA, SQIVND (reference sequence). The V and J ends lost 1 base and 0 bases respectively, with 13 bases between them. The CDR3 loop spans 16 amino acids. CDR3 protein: CASSIGEGTNSYEQYF. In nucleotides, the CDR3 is TGTGCCAGTAGTATAGGAGAGGGGACAAACTCCTACGAGCAGTACTTC.

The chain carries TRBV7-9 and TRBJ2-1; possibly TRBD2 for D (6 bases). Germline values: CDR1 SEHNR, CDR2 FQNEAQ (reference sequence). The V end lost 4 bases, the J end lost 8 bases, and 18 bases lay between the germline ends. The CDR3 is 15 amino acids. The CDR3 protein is CASSSGVGSIHEQFF. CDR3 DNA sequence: TGTGCCAGCAGCTCGGGGGTTGGCAGTATCCATGAGCAGTTCTTC.

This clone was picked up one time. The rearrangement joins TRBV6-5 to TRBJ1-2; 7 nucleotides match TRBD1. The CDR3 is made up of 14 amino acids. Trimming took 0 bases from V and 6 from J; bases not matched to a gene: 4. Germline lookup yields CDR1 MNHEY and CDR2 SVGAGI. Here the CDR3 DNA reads TGTGCCAGCAGTTACTCGAGAGGGGGCGATGGCTACACCTTC. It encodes CASSYSRGGDGYTF.

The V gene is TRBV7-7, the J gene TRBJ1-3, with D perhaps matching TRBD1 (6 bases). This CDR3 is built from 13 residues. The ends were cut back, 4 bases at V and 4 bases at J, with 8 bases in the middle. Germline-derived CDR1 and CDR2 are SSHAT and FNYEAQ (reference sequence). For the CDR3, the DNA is TGTGCCAGCAGCTCCGGACAGGGAAACACCATATATTTT. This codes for CASSSGQGNTIYF.

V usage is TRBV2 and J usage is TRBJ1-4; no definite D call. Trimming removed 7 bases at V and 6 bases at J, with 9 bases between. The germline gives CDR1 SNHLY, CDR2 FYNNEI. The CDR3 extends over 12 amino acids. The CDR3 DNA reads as TGTGCCAGCACGGCAGACGATGAAAAACTGTTTTTT. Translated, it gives CASTADDEKLFF.

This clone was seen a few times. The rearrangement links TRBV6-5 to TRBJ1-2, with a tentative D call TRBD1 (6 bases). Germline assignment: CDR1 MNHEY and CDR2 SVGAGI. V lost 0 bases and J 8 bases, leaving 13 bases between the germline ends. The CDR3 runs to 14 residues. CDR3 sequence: CASSYSGTPLGYTF. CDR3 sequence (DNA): TGTGCCAGCAGTTACTCGGGGACACCGTTGGGCTACACCTTC.

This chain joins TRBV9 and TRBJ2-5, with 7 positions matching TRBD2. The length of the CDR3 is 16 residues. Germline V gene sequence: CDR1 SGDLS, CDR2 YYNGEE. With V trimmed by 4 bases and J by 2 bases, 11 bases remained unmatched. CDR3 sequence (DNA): TGTGCCAGCAGCCCCCGCGGGGAGGGCATACAAGAGACCCAGTACTTC. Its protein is CASSPRGEGIQETQYF.

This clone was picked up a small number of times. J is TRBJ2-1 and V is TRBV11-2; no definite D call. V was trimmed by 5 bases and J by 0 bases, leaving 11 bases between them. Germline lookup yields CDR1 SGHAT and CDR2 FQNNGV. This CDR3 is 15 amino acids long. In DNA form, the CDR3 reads TGTGCCAGCAGCCCTATCACCGGCTCCTACAATGAGCAGTTCTTC. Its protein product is CASSPITGSYNEQFF.

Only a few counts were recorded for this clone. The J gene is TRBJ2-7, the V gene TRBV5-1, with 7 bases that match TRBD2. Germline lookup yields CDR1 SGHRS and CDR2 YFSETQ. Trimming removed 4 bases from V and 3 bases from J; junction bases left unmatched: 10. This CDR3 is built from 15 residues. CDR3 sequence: CASSPLEAGIYEQYF. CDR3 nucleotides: TGCGCCAGCAGCCCACTAGAAGCGGGGATCTACGAGCAGTACTTC.

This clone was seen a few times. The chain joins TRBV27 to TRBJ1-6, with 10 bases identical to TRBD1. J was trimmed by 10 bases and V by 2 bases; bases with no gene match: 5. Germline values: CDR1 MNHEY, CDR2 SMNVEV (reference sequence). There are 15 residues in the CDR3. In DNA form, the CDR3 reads TGTGCCAGCAGTTTAGGGACAGGGGTAAGGTCACCCCTCCACTTT. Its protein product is CASSLGTGVRSPLHF.

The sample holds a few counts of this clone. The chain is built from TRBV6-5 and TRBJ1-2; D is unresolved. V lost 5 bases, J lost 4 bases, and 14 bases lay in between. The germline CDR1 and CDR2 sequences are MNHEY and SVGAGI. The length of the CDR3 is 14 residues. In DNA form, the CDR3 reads TGTGCCAGCAGTGTTCATGCGGAGACCTATGGCTACACCTTC. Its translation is CASSVHAETYGYTF.

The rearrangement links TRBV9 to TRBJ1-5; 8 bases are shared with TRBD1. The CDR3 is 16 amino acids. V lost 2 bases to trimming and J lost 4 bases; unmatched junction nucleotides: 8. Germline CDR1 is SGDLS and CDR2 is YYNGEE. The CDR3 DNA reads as TGTGCCAGCAGCGTCCCCCAGGGGGCGAGTAATCAGCCCCAGCATTTT. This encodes CASSVPQGASNQPQHF.

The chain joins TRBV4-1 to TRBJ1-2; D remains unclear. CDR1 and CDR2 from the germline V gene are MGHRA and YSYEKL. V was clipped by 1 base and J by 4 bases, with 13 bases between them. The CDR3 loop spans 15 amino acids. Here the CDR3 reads CASSQGGGIPYGYTF. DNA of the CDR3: TGCGCCAGCAGCCAAGGGGGAGGGATCCCCTATGGCTACACCTTC.

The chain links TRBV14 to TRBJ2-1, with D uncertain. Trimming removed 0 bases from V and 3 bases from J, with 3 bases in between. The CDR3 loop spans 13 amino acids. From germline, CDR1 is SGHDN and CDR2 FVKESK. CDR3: CASSQDFYNEQFF. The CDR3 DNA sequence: TGTGCCAGCAGCCAAGATTTCTACAATGAGCAGTTCTTC. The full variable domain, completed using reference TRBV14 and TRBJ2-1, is EAGVTQFPSHSVIEKGQTVTLRCDPISGHDNLYWYRRVMGKEIKFLLHFVKESKQDESGMPNNRFLAERTGGTYSTLKVQPAELEDSGVYFCASSQDFYNEQFFGPGTRLTVL.

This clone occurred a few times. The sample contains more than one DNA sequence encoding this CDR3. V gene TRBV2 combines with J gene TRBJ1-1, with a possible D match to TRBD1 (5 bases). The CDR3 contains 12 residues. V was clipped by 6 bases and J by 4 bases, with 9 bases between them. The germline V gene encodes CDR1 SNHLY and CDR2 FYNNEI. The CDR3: CASSQGVTEAFF. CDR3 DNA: TGTGCCAGCAGCCAAGGGGTCACTGAAGCTTTCTTT. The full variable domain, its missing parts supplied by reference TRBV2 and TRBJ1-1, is EPEVTQTPSHQVTQMGQEVILRCVPISNHLYFYWYRQILGQKVEFLVSFYNNEISEKSEIFDDQFSVERPDGSNFTLKIRSTKLEDSAMYFCASSQGVTEAFFGQGTRLTVV.

CDR3 in amino acids: CASSDGEDSPLHF. DNA of the CDR3: TGTGCCAGCAGTGATGGGGAGGATTCACCCCTCCACTTT. V usage is TRBV2 and J usage is TRBJ1-6, with no clear D. The CDR3 is 13 amino acids. The V gene lost 3 bases and the J gene lost 8 bases, with 8 bases spanning the gap. CDR1 SNHLY and CDR2 FYNNEI come from the germline V gene.

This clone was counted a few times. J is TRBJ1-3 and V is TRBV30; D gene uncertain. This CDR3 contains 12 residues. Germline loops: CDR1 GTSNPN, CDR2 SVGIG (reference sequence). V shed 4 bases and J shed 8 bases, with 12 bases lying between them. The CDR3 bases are TGTGCCTGGAAGGGTGCTGGGGACACCATATATTTT. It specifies CAWKGAGDTIYF.

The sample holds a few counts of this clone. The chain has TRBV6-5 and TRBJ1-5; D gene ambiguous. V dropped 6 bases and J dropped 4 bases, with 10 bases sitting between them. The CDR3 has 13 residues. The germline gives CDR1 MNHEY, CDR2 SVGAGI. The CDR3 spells CASSTQSNQPQHF. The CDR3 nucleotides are TGTGCCAGCAGCACACAGTCGAATCAGCCCCAGCATTTT.

CDR3 nucleotide sequence: TGCGCCAGCCGCCTCGGACAGGAGGATGGCTACACCTTC. Its protein product is CASRLGQEDGYTF. This chain joins TRBV5-1 and TRBJ1-2; 7 bases align to TRBD1. The CDR3 covers 13 residues. CDR1 and CDR2 (germline): SGHRS, YFSETQ. With V trimmed by 7 bases and J by 6 bases, 9 bases remained unmatched.

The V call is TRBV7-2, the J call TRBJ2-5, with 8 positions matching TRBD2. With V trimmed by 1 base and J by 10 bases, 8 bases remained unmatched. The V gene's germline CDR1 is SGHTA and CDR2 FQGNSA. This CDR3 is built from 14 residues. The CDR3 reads CASSLDVSGGHQYF. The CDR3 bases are TGTGCCAGCAGCTTAGATGTATCGGGGGGGCACCAGTACTTC.

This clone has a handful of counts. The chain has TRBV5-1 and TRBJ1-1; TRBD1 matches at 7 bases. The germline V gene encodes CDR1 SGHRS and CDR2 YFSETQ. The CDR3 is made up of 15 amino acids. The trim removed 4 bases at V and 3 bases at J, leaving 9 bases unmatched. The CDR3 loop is CASSQGQPGDTEAFF. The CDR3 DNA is TGCGCCAGCAGCCAGGGACAGCCGGGGGACACTGAAGCTTTCTTT.

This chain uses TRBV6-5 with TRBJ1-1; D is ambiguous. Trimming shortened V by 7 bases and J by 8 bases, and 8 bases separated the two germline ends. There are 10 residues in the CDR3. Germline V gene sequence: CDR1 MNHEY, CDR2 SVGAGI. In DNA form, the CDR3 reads TGTGCCAGCATTCCATCAGAAGCTTTCTTT. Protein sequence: CASIPSEAFF.

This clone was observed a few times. CDR3 loop: CASSPWDRASDTQYF. DNA for the CDR3: TGTGCCAGCAGCCCATGGGACAGGGCGTCGGATACGCAGTATTTT. The V and J genes are TRBV7-2 and TRBJ2-3, with 9 nucleotides matching TRBD1. The CDR3 is made up of 15 amino acids. Unmatched junction bases numbered 9, after V lost 5 bases and J lost 6 bases. The germline gives CDR1 SGHTA, CDR2 FQGNSA. The full variable domain, rest sourced from reference TRBV7-2 and TRBJ2-3, is GAGVSQSPSNKVTEKGKDVELRCDPISGHTALYWYRQSLGQGLEFLIYFQGNSAPDKSGLPSDRFSAERTGGSVSTLTIQRTQQEDSAVYLCASSPWDRASDTQYFGPGTRLTVL.

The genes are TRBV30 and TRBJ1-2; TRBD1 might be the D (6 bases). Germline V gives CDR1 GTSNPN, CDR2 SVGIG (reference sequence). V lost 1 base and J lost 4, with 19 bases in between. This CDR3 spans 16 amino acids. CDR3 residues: CAWSERPRGGGYGYTF. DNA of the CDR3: TGTGCCTGGAGTGAAAGACCCCGAGGGGGGGGCTATGGCTACACCTTC.

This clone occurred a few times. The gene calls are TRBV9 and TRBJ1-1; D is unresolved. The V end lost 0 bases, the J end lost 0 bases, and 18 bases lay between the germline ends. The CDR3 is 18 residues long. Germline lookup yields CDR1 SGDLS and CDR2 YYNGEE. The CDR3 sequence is CASSVGLGSGDMNTEAFF. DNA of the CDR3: TGTGCCAGCAGCGTAGGTTTAGGGTCAGGAGACATGAACACTGAAGCTTTCTTT.

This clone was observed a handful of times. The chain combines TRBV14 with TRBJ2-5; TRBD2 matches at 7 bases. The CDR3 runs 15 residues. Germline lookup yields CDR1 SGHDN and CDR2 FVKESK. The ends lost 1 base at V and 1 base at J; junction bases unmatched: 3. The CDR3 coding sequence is TGTGCCAGCAGCCAAGGACTAGCTGTCCAAGAGACCCAGTACTTC. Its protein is CASSQGLAVQETQYF.

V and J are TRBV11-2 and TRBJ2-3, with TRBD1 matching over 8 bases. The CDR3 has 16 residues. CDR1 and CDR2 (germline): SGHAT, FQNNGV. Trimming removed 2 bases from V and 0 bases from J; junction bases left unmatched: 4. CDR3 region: CASSLLTGASTDTQYF. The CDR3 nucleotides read TGTGCCAGCAGCTTACTGACAGGGGCTAGCACAGATACGCAGTATTTT. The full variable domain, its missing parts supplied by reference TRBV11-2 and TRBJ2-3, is EAGVAQSPRYKIIEKRQSVAFWCNPISGHATLYWYQQILGQGPKLLIQFQNNGVVDDSQLPKDRFSAERLKGVDSTLKIQPAKLEDSAVYLCASSLLTGASTDTQYFGPGTRLTVL.

CDR3 DNA sequence: TGCGCCAGCAGCTTGACGGGACAGGGGGACGCCGGGGAGCTGTTTTTT. It is translated as CASSLTGQGDAGELFF. The chain carries TRBV5-1 and TRBJ2-2; TRBD1 matches at 11 bases. Trimming at V came to 1 base and at J to 6 bases, leaving 5 bases not matched to a gene. This CDR3 comprises 16 residues. CDR1 is SGHRS, CDR2 YFSETQ, per germline.